This TCR beta chain was retrieved from a study of long-term antiretroviral therapy in people with HIV. Study overall: Initial samples were collected about a decade before the 2015 immediate-ART recommendation. Study-level findings and limits: Increased diversity was seen after ART, yet it remained lower than in transplant donor controls. Missing from the dataset were any data on ART adherence, viral resistance or therapy changes.

As concerns this clone: Its antigen remains unknown.

Trimming took 4 bases from V and 5 from J; bases not matched to a gene: 9. The germline CDR1 and CDR2 sequences are SGDLS and YYNGEE. This CDR3 has 15 residues. This was the immunoSEQ v3.0 assay at survey level. Target depth was about 35,000-55,000 T-cell genomes per sample. Produced via immunoSEQ multiplex PCR; TCRdb's table is partial and in-frame only. The sample carries approximately 28,000 clones, more than 85% recorded once. Here the sequenced sample was unsorted PBMCs, taken 2 years after starting antiretroviral therapy. The chain links TRBV9 to TRBJ2-1, with 7 nucleotides matching TRBD1. This receptor was identified in a man aged 50 to 59 with HIV. The CDR3 sequence: CASSPGGGVHNEQFF. The CDR3 DNA reads as TGTGCCAGCAGCCCAGGGGGTGGAGTCCACAATGAGCAGTTCTTC.